A selection of T cell receptor beta chains follows, all from one sample in a study of blood T cell repertoires in COVID-19. Generated by immunoSEQ multiplex PCR, the TCRdb table keeps only in-frame clones and is missing some. The data show approximately 140,000 clones, around 88% seen once. What was sequenced was peripheral blood. The receptors come from a man in his forties or fifties with active or convalescent COVID-19. The CDR3 runs from the conserved cysteine through the conserved F or W. The order of the fields is clone size, V gene, J gene, D gene, CDR3 DNA, CDR3 protein. A D gene is named only where the DNA matches it firmly. Expanded clones are given a class, and other clones once, few, many or no size at all.

clone_size: NA; v_call: TRBV19; j_call: TRBJ2-7; d_call: NA; cdr3_nt: TGTGCCAGTAGTGCGACGGGACTCCGCGGCTACGAGCAGTACTTC; cdr3_aa: CASSATGLRGYEQYF
clone_size: NA; v_call: TRBV7-2; j_call: TRBJ2-4; d_call: NA; cdr3_nt: TGTGCCAGCAGCTTAGGCCCCAGTCGGGGGGCCAAAAACATTCAGTACTTC; cdr3_aa: CASSLGPSRGAKNIQYF
clone_size: NA; v_call: TRBV20-1; j_call: TRBJ2-5; d_call: NA; cdr3_nt: TGCAGTGCTAGTGTCCCAGGGATCATCGGGGAGACCCAGTACTTC; cdr3_aa: CSASVPGIIGETQYF
clone_size: once; v_call: TRBV7-2; j_call: TRBJ2-6; d_call: NA; cdr3_nt: TGTGCCAGCAGCCCTAGAGGGTTTTCGTCTGGGGCCAACGTCCTGACTTTC; cdr3_aa: CASSPRGFSSGANVLTF
clone_size: NA; v_call: TRBV3-1/TRBV3-2; j_call: TRBJ1-1; d_call: NA; cdr3_nt: TGTGCCAGCAGCCCCAAGGGCAGGGAGGGGAACACTGAAGCTTTCTTT; cdr3_aa: CASSPKGREGNTEAFF
clone_size: NA; v_call: TRBV11-2; j_call: TRBJ1-2; d_call: TRBD1; cdr3_nt: TGTGCCAGCAGCTTAGTAGGGGACAGGAGACACTATGGCTACACCTTC; cdr3_aa: CASSLVGDRRHYGYTF
clone_size: NA; v_call: TRBV27; j_call: TRBJ1-2; d_call: TRBD1; cdr3_nt: TGTGCCAGCAGTTCACGGACAGGGATCTATGGCTACACCTTC; cdr3_aa: CASSSRTGIYGYTF
clone_size: few; v_call: TRBV3-1/TRBV3-2; j_call: TRBJ2-3; d_call: NA; cdr3_nt: TGTGCCAGCAGCCAAGCTTGGAGGCGGCCGTTTGCAGATACGCAGTATTTT; cdr3_aa: CASSQAWRRPFADTQYF
clone_size: NA; v_call: TRBV7-8; j_call: TRBJ1-2; d_call: TRBD1; cdr3_nt: TGTGCCAGCAGCTTAACAGGGGACTATGGCTACACCTTC; cdr3_aa: CASSLTGDYGYTF
clone_size: NA; v_call: TRBV11-2; j_call: TRBJ2-1; d_call: TRBD1; cdr3_nt: TGTGCCAGCAGCTTAGCATCCGCGGGACAGGGAGTCAATGAGCAGTTCTTC; cdr3_aa: CASSLASAGQGVNEQFF
clone_size: NA; v_call: TRBV21-1; j_call: TRBJ2-7; d_call: NA; cdr3_nt: TGTGCCAGCAGCGCTCCGCCGGGACTAGCGGGAGGGGGGGCCTACGAGCAGTACTTC; cdr3_aa: CASSAPPGLAGGGAYEQYF
clone_size: NA; v_call: TRBV25-1; j_call: TRBJ1-3; d_call: TRBD1; cdr3_nt: TGTGCCAGCAGTGAACGGACAGGGTACACTGGAAACACCATATATTTT; cdr3_aa: CASSERTGYTGNTIYF
clone_size: NA; v_call: TRBV15; j_call: TRBJ1-4; d_call: NA; cdr3_nt: TGTGCCACCAGCAGGGGGAGGCCAGGGACTAATGAAAAACTGTTTTTT; cdr3_aa: CATSRGRPGTNEKLFF
clone_size: few; v_call: TRBV10-3; j_call: TRBJ2-7; d_call: NA; cdr3_nt: TGTGCCATCAGGCCCCGGGACAAGACCTACGAGCAGTACTTC; cdr3_aa: CAIRPRDKTYEQYF
clone_size: NA; v_call: TRBV3-1/TRBV3-2; j_call: TRBJ2-7; d_call: NA; cdr3_nt: TGTGCCAGCAGCCCAACCTACGAGCAGTACTTC; cdr3_aa: CASSPTYEQYF
clone_size: NA; v_call: TRBV3-1/TRBV3-2; j_call: TRBJ2-2; d_call: TRBD2; cdr3_nt: TGTGCCAGCAGCCAAGTATCTAGCGGGGTCGGGGAGCTGTTTTTT; cdr3_aa: CASSQVSSGVGELFF
clone_size: once; v_call: TRBV24-1; j_call: TRBJ1-1; d_call: TRBD1; cdr3_nt: TGTGCCACCAGTGACACCGACAGGGTAAGGGTTGTCAGTGAAGCTTTCTTT; cdr3_aa: CATSDTDRVRVVSEAFF
clone_size: NA; v_call: TRBV12-3/TRBV12-4; j_call: TRBJ2-7; d_call: NA; cdr3_nt: TGTGCCAGCACCGTGGCTAGGGGCTACGAGCAGTACTTC; cdr3_aa: CASTVARGYEQYF
clone_size: once; v_call: TRBV5-1; j_call: TRBJ1-2; d_call: TRBD1; cdr3_nt: TGCGCCAGCAGCTCGGGAGACGACATAAACCGGGACAGAAAAAGCTATGGCTACACCTTC; cdr3_aa: CASSSGDDINRDRKSYGYTF
clone_size: NA; v_call: TRBV7-8; j_call: TRBJ2-7; d_call: TRBD2; cdr3_nt: TGTGCCAGCAGCTTGAGGACTAGCGGTCCCTACGAGCAGTACTTC; cdr3_aa: CASSLRTSGPYEQYF
clone_size: NA; v_call: TRBV28; j_call: TRBJ2-2; d_call: TRBD1; cdr3_nt: TGTGCCAGCAGTAGGGAGACAGGGGGCAACACCGGGGAGCTGTTTTTT; cdr3_aa: CASSRETGGNTGELFF
clone_size: NA; v_call: TRBV6-2/TRBV6-3; j_call: TRBJ2-1; d_call: TRBD2; cdr3_nt: TGTGCCAGCAGTTACAGGTTTAGCGGGGAGAACAATGAGCAGTTCTTC; cdr3_aa: CASSYRFSGENNEQFF
clone_size: NA; v_call: TRBV2; j_call: TRBJ2-5; d_call: NA; cdr3_nt: TGTGCCAGCAGTGAGGCTAGCGAAACTCGTAACTTGGAGACCCAGTACTTC; cdr3_aa: CASSEASETRNLETQYF
clone_size: NA; v_call: TRBV4-3; j_call: TRBJ1-2; d_call: NA; cdr3_nt: TGCGCCAGCAGCCAAGATCAGGGCAGCGACGATCGTGGCTACACCTTC; cdr3_aa: CASSQDQGSDDRGYTF
clone_size: NA; v_call: TRBV7-2; j_call: TRBJ1-2; d_call: TRBD1; cdr3_nt: TGTGCCAGCAGCCTGACAGGGACGGGCTACACCTTC; cdr3_aa: CASSLTGTGYTF
clone_size: NA; v_call: TRBV27; j_call: TRBJ2-3; d_call: TRBD2; cdr3_nt: TGTGCCAGCAGTTCAGCAGGACTAGCGGTGTCAGATACGCAGTATTTT; cdr3_aa: CASSSAGLAVSDTQYF
clone_size: NA; v_call: TRBV14; j_call: TRBJ1-3; d_call: NA; cdr3_nt: TGTGCCAGCAGCCAAGTCAGCTCTGGAAACACCATATATTTT; cdr3_aa: CASSQVSSGNTIYF
clone_size: NA; v_call: TRBV6-5; j_call: TRBJ2-2; d_call: TRBD2; cdr3_nt: TGTGCCAGCTCGCGGGGGGGGATCGTCACCGGGGAGCTGTTTTTT; cdr3_aa: CASSRGGIVTGELFF
clone_size: NA; v_call: TRBV11-2; j_call: TRBJ1-3; d_call: NA; cdr3_nt: TGTGCCAGCAGCCAACGCAGCCGGCGGGGAAACACCATATATTTT; cdr3_aa: CASSQRSRRGNTIYF
clone_size: NA; v_call: TRBV30; j_call: TRBJ2-4; d_call: NA; cdr3_nt: TGTGCCTGGAGCCTAAGTTCCATTCAGTACTTC; cdr3_aa: CAWSLSSIQYF
clone_size: NA; v_call: TRBV30; j_call: TRBJ1-3; d_call: NA; cdr3_nt: TGTGCCTGGAGTGTGCAAACAGGGAACACCATATATTTT; cdr3_aa: CAWSVQTGNTIYF
clone_size: NA; v_call: TRBV11-2; j_call: TRBJ2-3; d_call: TRBD2; cdr3_nt: TGTGCCAGCAGCTTAGGGACTAGCGGAGATACGCAGTATTTT; cdr3_aa: CASSLGTSGDTQYF
clone_size: NA; v_call: TRBV19; j_call: TRBJ1-6; d_call: TRBD1; cdr3_nt: TGTGCCAGTAGTATAGCGACAGGGGGCCGGAGCTCCTATAATTCACCCCTCCACTTT; cdr3_aa: CASSIATGGRSSYNSPLHF
clone_size: NA; v_call: TRBV4-3; j_call: TRBJ2-6; d_call: NA; cdr3_nt: TGCGCCAGCAGCCACGCAACAGGCTCTGGGGCCAACGTCCTGACTTTC; cdr3_aa: CASSHATGSGANVLTF
clone_size: few; v_call: TRBV10-3; j_call: TRBJ1-2; d_call: TRBD1; cdr3_nt: TGTGCCATCAGAACCACAGGGGTCTATGGCTACACCTTC; cdr3_aa: CAIRTTGVYGYTF
clone_size: NA; v_call: TRBV9; j_call: TRBJ2-7; d_call: TRBD2; cdr3_nt: TGTGCCAGCAGCGCCACCGGGACTAGCGACTACGAGCAGTACTTC; cdr3_aa: CASSATGTSDYEQYF
clone_size: NA; v_call: TRBV11-2; j_call: TRBJ1-1; d_call: TRBD1; cdr3_nt: TGTGCCAGCAGCTCCGGGACAGGGGGGAACACTGAAGCTTTCTTT; cdr3_aa: CASSSGTGGNTEAFF
clone_size: NA; v_call: TRBV28; j_call: TRBJ2-1; d_call: TRBD2; cdr3_nt: TGTGCCAGCAGTTGGTTCAGCGGGAGCTCCTACAATGAGCAGTTCTTC; cdr3_aa: CASSWFSGSSYNEQFF
clone_size: NA; v_call: TRBV18; j_call: TRBJ2-7; d_call: TRBD1; cdr3_nt: TGTGCCAGCTCACCGCAGTTGGGACAGGGAGACGAGCAGTACTTC; cdr3_aa: CASSPQLGQGDEQYF
clone_size: NA; v_call: TRBV5-1; j_call: TRBJ2-7; d_call: TRBD2; cdr3_nt: TGCGCCAGCAGCTTGGCCGTCGGGACTAGAAGCTACGAGCAGTACTTC; cdr3_aa: CASSLAVGTRSYEQYF
clone_size: NA; v_call: TRBV29-1; j_call: TRBJ2-3; d_call: NA; cdr3_nt: TGCAGCGTGAACGGGGTTATCGGCAGTGTAACAGATACGCAGTATTTT; cdr3_aa: CSVNGVIGSVTDTQYF
clone_size: NA; v_call: TRBV27; j_call: TRBJ1-6; d_call: NA; cdr3_nt: TGTGCCAGCAGTTGGGTCGCGGTGTCGGGTAATTCACCCCTCCACTTT; cdr3_aa: CASSWVAVSGNSPLHF
clone_size: NA; v_call: TRBV3-1/TRBV3-2; j_call: TRBJ1-2; d_call: NA; cdr3_nt: TGTGCCAGCAGCCCCCCGGGGGGAGCTAACTATGGCTACACCTTC; cdr3_aa: CASSPPGGANYGYTF